The present T cell receptor beta chain was sequenced within a study of blood T cell repertoires in COVID-19. As for the study in general: Donors in the United States, Italy and Spain gave samples during acute or convalescent COVID-19. T cells, B-cell-depleted T cells, or PBMCs supplied cDNA or gDNA.

CDR3 length: 16 amino acids. V lost 0 bases and J 1 base, leaving 9 bases between the germline ends. Germline V gives CDR1 LGHNA, CDR2 YNFKEQ. Methods used by the authors: Nucleated cell counts were estimated from reference gene primer amplification. Method: immunoSEQ multiplex PCR; TCRdb's copy keeps in-frame clones and lacks some. The V and J calls and the clone size are those of that table, but D and trimming were determined from the DNA. Here the sample spans about 190,000 clones, roughly 89% being singletons. The material sequenced was peripheral blood. The genes are TRBV4-2 and TRBJ2-2, with D possibly being TRBD2 (5 bases). This clonotype was sampled from a man in his forties or fifties with acute or convalescent COVID-19. CDR3 sequence: CASSQEFGLNTGELFF. In nucleotides, the CDR3 is TGTGCCAGCAGCCAAGAATTCGGACTGAACACCGGGGAGCTGTTTTTT.